Shown below are 12 T cell receptor beta chains from a single sample sequenced in a study of identical twins. TCRdb analysed the 5' RACE reads with MiXCR anew, one entry per CDR3 protein. The table records some 900,000 distinct CDR3 sequences, over 9% of them present only once. These same data were also listed under a study on yellow fever vaccine responses in identical twins.

The sample taken for sequencing was PBMCs. These TCRs come from a woman aged 18-29 years in good health.

A few counts support this clonotype. The chain carries TRBV20-1 and TRBJ1-4, with a tentative D call TRBD1 (6 bases). The CDR3 has 14 residues. Trimming pared 6 bases from V and 3 bases from J, leaving 14 bases between. Germline CDR1 is DFQATT and CDR2 is SNEGSKA (reference sequence). The CDR3 region is CSADGGQPNEKLFF. The CDR3 coding sequence is TGCAGTGCGGACGGAGGACAGCCTAATGAAAAACTGTTTTTT.

This clonotype was observed at least ten times. The chain has TRBV5-1 and TRBJ1-5; a possible D gene is TRBD1 (5 bases). V was shortened by 5 bases and J by 4 bases, with 16 bases between the two germline ends. CDR1 is SGHRS, CDR2 YFSETQ, per germline. CDR3 length equals 15 residues. The CDR3 DNA sequence: TGCGCCAGCAGTAGGGGAGAGGGAGCGAATCAGCCCCAGCATTTT. It specifies CASSRGEGANQPQHF.

This clonotype turned up a few times. The chain uses TRBV20-1 and TRBJ2-5; D is unclear. Trimming pared 3 bases from V and 5 bases from J, leaving 10 bases between. The length of the CDR3 is 12 residues. Germline V gene data show CDR1 as DFQATT and CDR2 as SNEGSKA (reference sequence). The CDR3, as DNA: TGCAGTGCTAGGGCCCCACAGGAGACCCAGTACTTC. Protein sequence: CSARAPQETQYF.

This clonotype was detected a few times. This rearrangement joins TRBV28 to TRBJ1-5; TRBD1 is a possible D gene (5 bases). The CDR3 totals 15 residues. CDR1 is MDHEN, CDR2 SYDVKM, per germline. Between the trimmed V and J ends, which lost 7 bases and 6 bases, there was a span of 19 bases. The CDR3 here is CASIPQIGVGQPQHF. The DNA for the CDR3 is TGTGCCAGCATCCCGCAGATAGGGGTCGGTCAGCCCCAGCATTTT.

CDR3 amino acids: CASSYSQGGRETQYF. The CDR3 DNA reads as TGTGCCAGCAGTTACTCTCAGGGTGGCAGAGAGACCCAGTACTTC. J is TRBJ2-5 and V is TRBV6-5, with D tentatively TRBD1 (5 bases). The CDR3 length is 15 residues. The germline gives CDR1 MNHEY, CDR2 SVGAGI. Trimming removed 0 bases from V and 4 bases from J, with 12 bases in between.

This chain joins TRBV5-1 and TRBJ2-7, with D possibly TRBD2 on 6 matching bases. The CDR3 has 14 amino acids. The V end lost 3 bases, the J end lost 2 bases, and 12 bases lay between the germline ends. CDR1 and CDR2 from the germline V gene are SGHRS and YFSETQ. CDR3: CASSSDRLAYEQYF. The CDR3 bases are TGCGCCAGCAGCTCGGATAGACTAGCCTACGAGCAGTACTTC.

This clonotype was counted a few times. This sequence joins TRBV21-1 and TRBJ2-3; TRBD2 reflects the table's D call only, with no check against the DNA. TRBV21-1 is designated a pseudogene. CDR3 size: 17 residues. Here the CDR3 reads CASGKKEGSGRTDTQYF. The CDR3 nucleotides are TGTGCCAGCGGAAAAAAGGAGGGAAGCGGGAGGACAGATACGCAGTATTTT.

The chain joins TRBV29-1 to TRBJ2-5; D gene unclear. V was cut by 4 bases and J by 0 bases, with 18 bases left in between. The V gene's germline CDR1 is SQVTM and CDR2 ANQGSEA. This CDR3 is 16 amino acids long. CDR3 bases: TGCAGCGTTGTGAGTAGGTACAGACCGTACCAAGAGACCCAGTACTTC. Translating gives CSVVSRYRPYQETQYF.

The chain couples TRBV6-1 to TRBJ2-2, with TRBD1 as a possible D gene (5 bases). The CDR3 is 14 amino acids. Germline V lookup: CDR1 MNHNS, CDR2 SASEGT. The V end was cut by 6 bases, the J end by 2 bases, with 10 bases between. CDR3 sequence: CASRTTGNTGELFF. As DNA, the CDR3 is TGTGCCAGCAGAACCACAGGAAACACCGGGGAGCTGTTTTTT.

This clonotype was observed at least ten times. The CDR3 protein is CAIRPGSDYGYTF. The DNA of the CDR3 is TGTGCCATCCGGCCGGGGTCGGACTATGGCTACACCTTC. The chain combines TRBV10-3 with TRBJ1-2; unclear D gene. The CDR3 consists of 13 residues. V lost 8 bases and J 3 bases, leaving 13 bases between the germline ends. Germline V gives CDR1 ENHRY, CDR2 SYGVKD.

The chain links TRBV28 to TRBJ2-6, with 7 bases matching TRBD2. Trimming took 6 bases from V and 12 from J; bases not matched to a gene: 11. This CDR3 comprises 14 residues. Germline V gene sequence: CDR1 MDHEN, CDR2 SYDVKM. This CDR3 reads CASRWGSGTGVLTF. The DNA for the CDR3 is TGTGCCAGCAGATGGGGGAGCGGGACCGGCGTCCTGACTTTC. Full variable domain (remainder filled in from reference TRBV28 and TRBJ2-6): DVKVTQSSRYLVKRTGEKVFLECVQDMDHENMFWYRQDPGLGLRLIYFSYDVKMKEKGDIPEGYSVSREKKERFSLILESASTNQTSMYLCASRWGSGTGVLTFGAGSRLTVL.

The CDR3 region is CATSAIPGTASSYEQFF. CDR3 in DNA: TGTGCCACCAGTGCGATTCCCGGGACAGCCTCTTCGTATGAGCAGTTCTTC. This chain joins TRBV24-1 and TRBJ2-1; TRBD1 matches 7 bases. CDR3 length: 17 residues. The V segment lost 5 bases and the J segment 8 bases; nucleotides outside the gene matches: 17. Looked up from germline, CDR1 is KGHDR and CDR2 is SFDVKD.